What follows describes a single T cell receptor (beta chain). This sample is drawn from a study of Graves' ophthalmopathy and Graves' hyperthyroidism. Study-wide background: Ahead of any treatment, peripheral blood was obtained at the initial diagnosis.

Ophthalmopathic donors had moderate-to-severe activity, CAS ≥3 and NOSPECS ≥4, with disease that had lasted under 3 months. PBMCs were isolated from an approximately 10 ml sample of fresh peripheral blood. Amplified material comprised TCR beta CDR3 regions derived from RNA transcripts. HTBI primers were employed in first-round RT-PCR, then a second-round multiplex PCR followed. TCRdb independently ran MiXCR on the multiplex PCR reads; one entry per CDR3 protein. The profile shows 600,000 to 700,000 distinct CDR3 sequences, roughly two fifths of them singletons. V trimming: 6 bases; J trimming: 5 bases; junction bases outside the gene matches: 5. The CDR3 extends over 13 amino acids. From germline, CDR1 is SNHLY and CDR2 FYNNEI.

The sample was peripheral blood. V and J are TRBV2 and TRBJ2-7; TRBD2 matches at 9 bases. The TCR originated in an adult man with Graves' ophthalmopathy. CDR3 sequence (DNA): TGTGCCAGCAGGGGCGGGAGGGCCAACGAGCAGTACTTC. Translated: CASRGGRANEQYF. Full variable domain (remainder filled in from reference TRBV2 and TRBJ2-7): EPEVTQTPSHQVTQMGQEVILRCVPISNHLYFYWYRQILGQKVEFLVSFYNNEISEKSEIFDDQFSVERPDGSNFTLKIRSTKLEDSAMYFCASRGGRANEQYFGPGTRLTVT.